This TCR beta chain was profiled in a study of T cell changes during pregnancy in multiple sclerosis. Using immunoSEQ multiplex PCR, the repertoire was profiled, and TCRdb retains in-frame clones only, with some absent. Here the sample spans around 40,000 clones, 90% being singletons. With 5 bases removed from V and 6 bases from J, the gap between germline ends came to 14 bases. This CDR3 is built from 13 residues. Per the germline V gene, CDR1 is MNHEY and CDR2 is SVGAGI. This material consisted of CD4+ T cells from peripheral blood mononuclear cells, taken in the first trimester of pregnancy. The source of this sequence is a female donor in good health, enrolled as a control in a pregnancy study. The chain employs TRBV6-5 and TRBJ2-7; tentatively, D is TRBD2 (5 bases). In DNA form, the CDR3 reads TGTGCCAGCAGTCTGAAGCGAGGGTCCGAGCAGTACTTC. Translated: CASSLKRGSEQYF.